The rows below give T cell receptor beta chains drawn from one sample of a study of shared clonotypes between healthy human individuals. TCRdb's table, derived via immunoSEQ multiplex PCR, lists solely in-frame clones and lacks some. The table lists around 370,000 clones, about 96% of them singletons, with 0.32% in the top ten. Material for sequencing was memory CD8+ T cells sorted from blood. These receptors all stem from a man aged 25 to 40 in good health. Each CDR3 is given with its conserved first and last residue. Each record gives: D gene, V gene, clone size, J gene, CDR3 protein, CDR3 DNA. The D gene is left open where the match is weak. Clone sizes are given selectively: once, few, many, or a class where the clone is expanded.

TRBD2	TRBV5-1	-	TRBJ2-6	CASSLGSGRTGANVLTF	TGCGCCAGCAGCTTGGGAAGCGGGAGGACTGGGGCCAACGTCCTGACTTTC
-	TRBV11-1	-	TRBJ2-1	CASSLAIADEQFF	TGTGCCAGCAGCTTAGCCATAGCGGATGAGCAGTTCTTC
-	TRBV6-1	once	TRBJ1-4	CASSLGDFNEKLFF	TGTGCCAGCAGTCTTGGGGACTTCAATGAAAAACTGTTTTTT
TRBD2	TRBV7-8	-	TRBJ2-1	CASSKILLAVRYNEQFF	TGTGCCAGCAGTAAAATTCTCCTAGCGGTTCGCTACAATGAGCAGTTCTTC
TRBD1	TRBV28	-	TRBJ1-2	CASSLGGQGSLYGYTF	TGTGCCAGCAGTTTAGGTGGACAGGGGAGCCTCTATGGCTACACCTTC
-	TRBV6-5	-	TRBJ2-1	CASSPSLFRDNEQFF	TGTGCCAGCAGTCCCTCGCTGTTTCGGGACAATGAGCAGTTCTTC
-	TRBV7-9	-	TRBJ1-2	CASSLKGGPGYTF	TGTGCCAGCAGCTTAAAGGGCGGTCCGGGCTACACCTTC
TRBD2	TRBV6-1	-	TRBJ2-7	CASTPSGSPYEQYF	TGTGCCAGCACACCTAGCGGGAGCCCCTACGAGCAGTACTTC
-	TRBV6-6	-	TRBJ2-1	CASSYTSRVSEQFF	TGTGCCAGCAGTTACACCTCCCGTGTAAGTGAGCAGTTCTTC
-	TRBV2	-	TRBJ2-7	CASRIPAGRYEQYF	TGTGCCAGCCGAATCCCCGCGGGAAGGTACGAGCAGTACTTC
-	TRBV7-9	once	TRBJ2-7	CASSSGLESSYEQYF	TGTGCCAGCAGCTCTGGACTGGAAAGCTCCTACGAGCAGTACTTC
TRBD2	TRBV19	-	TRBJ2-7	CASRKTSGYEQYF	TGTGCCAGTCGTAAGACTAGCGGGTACGAGCAGTACTTC
-	TRBV11-2	-	TRBJ2-7	CASSLEVTALYEQYF	TGTGCCAGCAGCTTAGAAGTAACGGCACTCTACGAGCAGTACTTC
-	TRBV5-6	once	TRBJ2-7	CASSLGFRDNSYEQYF	TGTGCCAGCAGCTTGGGCTTCCGGGACAACTCCTACGAGCAGTACTTC
-	TRBV15	-	TRBJ2-2	CATSRDRNTGELFF	TGTGCCACCAGCAGAGACAGGAACACCGGGGAGCTGTTTTTT
-	TRBV28	-	TRBJ1-2	CAGGTYGQYGYTF	TGTGCCGGTGGGACATATGGACAATATGGCTACACCTTC
TRBD1	TRBV6-8	-	TRBJ2-7	CASSWDRALYEQYF	TGTGCCAGCAGTTGGGACAGGGCCCTCTACGAGCAGTACTTC
TRBD2	TRBV6-5	few	TRBJ2-3	CASSRTSGSTDTQYF	TGTGCCAGCAGTAGGACTAGCGGGAGCACAGATACGCAGTATTTT
-	TRBV2	-	TRBJ1-5	CASSRLYSNQPQHF	TGTGCCAGCAGTCGACTCTATAGCAATCAGCCCCAGCATTTT
TRBD1	TRBV5-4	-	TRBJ2-7	CASSYQGQRSYEQYF	TGTGCCAGCAGTTATCAGGGACAGCGATCCTACGAGCAGTACTTC
-	TRBV10-3	-	TRBJ2-5	CAISEDIRETQYF	TGTGCCATCAGTGAAGACATCAGGGAGACCCAGTACTTC
TRBD2	TRBV13	-	TRBJ2-7	CASSFGKLADQYF	TGTGCCAGCAGCTTCGGGAAACTAGCGGATCAGTACTTC
-	TRBV7-9	-	TRBJ2-3	CASLTSSYTQYF	TGTGCCAGCCTAACTAGCAGTTATACGCAGTATTTT
TRBD1	TRBV11-2	once	TRBJ2-7	CASSFSGTVSYEQYF	TGTGCCAGCAGCTTCTCCGGGACAGTCTCCTACGAGCAGTACTTC
-	TRBV6-9	-	TRBJ1-5	CASSYSGRNQPQHF	TGTGCCAGCAGTTACAGCGGCCGCAATCAGCCCCAGCATTTT
-	TRBV5-1	-	TRBJ1-4	CASSFRAQGEKLFF	TGCGCCAGCAGCTTCAGGGCCCAGGGTGAAAAACTGTTTTTT
-	TRBV15	-	TRBJ2-1	CATSRGIEQFF	TGTGCCACCAGCAGGGGTATTGAGCAGTTCTTC
TRBD1	TRBV25-1	-	TRBJ1-2	CASSTDRGYGYTF	TGTGCCAGCAGTACGGACAGGGGCTATGGCTACACCTTC
TRBD2	TRBV5-1	-	TRBJ2-5	CASSSESPSGRAETQYF	TGCGCCAGCAGCTCCGAATCCCCTAGCGGGAGGGCCGAGACCCAGTACTTC
-	TRBV6-5	-	TRBJ2-1	CASSYVGGEQFF	TGTGCCAGCAGTTATGTAGGGGGTGAGCAGTTCTTC
-	TRBV28	-	TRBJ2-7	CASSLAPSTNSYEQYF	TGTGCCAGCAGTTTAGCCCCTTCTACGAACTCCTACGAGCAGTACTTC
-	TRBV18	-	TRBJ1-3	CASSPVTGPGNTIYF	TGTGCCAGCTCACCAGTAACAGGCCCTGGAAACACCATATATTTT
-	TRBV19	-	TRBJ1-1	CASSIRQGPEAFF	TGTGCCAGTAGTATAAGGCAGGGCCCTGAAGCTTTCTTT
-	TRBV2	-	TRBJ2-7	CASSDTKGSSYEQYF	TGTGCCAGCAGTGACACCAAAGGAAGCTCCTACGAGCAGTACTTC
TRBD2	TRBV4-1	-	TRBJ2-3	CASSQTGTSGRAVTQYF	TGCGCCAGCAGCCAAACCGGGACTAGCGGGAGGGCCGTTACGCAGTATTTT
TRBD2	TRBV9	-	TRBJ2-1	CASNLAGSDEQFF	TGTGCCAGCAACCTAGCGGGATCAGATGAGCAGTTCTTC
-	TRBV10-3	-	TRBJ2-3	CAISAGADTQYF	TGTGCCATCAGTGCAGGGGCAGATACGCAGTATTTT
TRBD1	TRBV19	-	TRBJ1-2	CASSILRQGAYGYTF	TGTGCCAGTAGTATACTGAGACAGGGTGCGTATGGCTACACCTTC
TRBD1	TRBV5-3	-	TRBJ1-2	CARSLVNRGRPLGYTF	TGTGCCAGAAGCTTGGTCAACAGGGGGCGCCCCCTTGGCTACACCTTC
-	TRBV14	-	TRBJ2-5	CASSPGQRYSLQETQYF	TGTGCCAGCAGCCCGGGACAAAGGTACAGTCTTCAAGAGACCCAGTACTTC
-	TRBV28	-	TRBJ1-5	CASRDPRTDIHPRGNQPQHF	TGTGCCAGCAGGGATCCCCGTACGGACATCCACCCGAGAGGGAATCAGCCCCAGCATTTT
TRBD2	TRBV4-1	-	TRBJ2-7	CASSHSPRTSDPPSYEQYF	TGCGCCAGCAGCCATTCTCCGAGGACTAGCGACCCTCCCTCCTACGAGCAGTACTTC